This T cell receptor (beta chain) stems from a study of PD-1 blockade in classical Hodgkin lymphoma. The study's findings and limits: Newly diagnosed patients were said to have less baseline TCR diversity than healthy donors did. A significant rise in TCR diversity was seen by C4D1 for CD4+ cells but not for CD8+ cells.

After autologous stem cell transplantation all patients relapsed, and prior brentuximab vedotin exposure differed between cohorts. As for this clone: Its antigen is not known.

Repertoires were generated with immunoSEQ multiplex PCR, while TCRdb's copy carries only in-frame clones and drops some. The sample contains under 60,000 clones, roughly 73% of which appear only once. This clonotype originated in a human donor with classical Hodgkin lymphoma. The sequenced sample was peripheral blood mononuclear cells (PBMCs), obtained at baseline.

Here the CDR3 DNA reads TGTGCCAGCAGCTTGACTCCCGGCTCCTATAATTCACCCCTCCACTTT. Protein: CASSLTPGSYNSPLHF. J is TRBJ1-6 and V is TRBV14; D remains ambiguous. This CDR3 spans 16 amino acids. Germline values: CDR1 SGHDN, CDR2 FVKESK. V lost 5 bases to trimming and J lost 0 bases, with 11 bases between them.